What follows describes a single T cell receptor (beta chain). This entry is derived from a study of T-cell memory formation after mild COVID-19. One entry per CDR3 protein, called by TCRdb with MiXCR from the 5' RACE reads. The data show approximately 260,000 distinct CDR3 sequences, with 16% seen just once and around a fifth held by the top ten. Germline V lookup: CDR1 MNHNY, CDR2 SVGAGI (reference sequence). Trimming pared 2 bases from V and 2 bases from J, leaving 9 bases between. The CDR3 consists of 14 residues. The chain recombines TRBV6-6 with TRBJ1-2, with D possibly being TRBD1 (5 bases). The receptor's source is a man aged 18 to 29 who had mild COVID-19 (a few samples of this study predate the infection). Cell type and time point are not known. Sequences were obtained from PBMCs or a T cell subset sorted from them (not recorded which). This chain's CDR3 is CASSYGAGNYGYTF. The CDR3 DNA sequence: TGTGCCAGCAGTTACGGGGCGGGGAACTATGGCTACACCTTC.